Listed below are T cell receptor beta chains from one sample, sequenced in a study of blood T cell repertoires in COVID-19. Some clones are missing from TCRdb's copy, which holds only in-frame ones; the method was immunoSEQ multiplex PCR. Of about 180,000 clones in the sample, roughly three quarters were seen once. Sequenced sample: peripheral blood. All receptors come from a woman at least 80 years old with COVID-19, enrolled during active disease. The CDR3 runs from the conserved cysteine through the conserved F or W. D genes are given only for firm matches. Size is stated for part of the rows, as once, few or many counts, or as a class when the clone is expanded.

v_gene	d_gene	j_gene	abundance	CDR3aa	CDR3nt
TRBV6-5	TRBD1	TRBJ2-7	-	CASIVDRESSYEQYF	TGTGCCAGCATCGTGGACAGGGAAAGCTCCTACGAGCAGTACTTC
TRBV3-1/TRBV3-2	-	TRBJ2-7	-	CASSQVGGEQYF	TGTGCCAGCAGCCAAGTCGGAGGCGAGCAGTACTTC
TRBV5-4	-	TRBJ1-1	-	CASSLDLNTEAFF	TGTGCCAGCAGCTTGGACTTGAACACTGAAGCTTTCTTT
TRBV27	TRBD2	TRBJ2-7	-	CASSPTSGRPYEQYF	TGTGCCAGCAGTCCGACTAGCGGGAGACCCTACGAGCAGTACTTC
TRBV30	TRBD2	TRBJ2-3	few	CACSHRAGTDTQYF	TGTGCCTGCTCCCATAGAGCGGGGACCGATACGCAGTATTTT
TRBV27	-	TRBJ2-1	-	CASSSPTGTSYNEQFF	TGTGCCAGCAGTTCCCCAACAGGGACCTCCTACAATGAGCAGTTCTTC
TRBV27	TRBD1	TRBJ2-1	-	CASKRDRVYNEQFF	TGTGCCAGCAAACGGGACAGGGTCTACAATGAGCAGTTCTTC
TRBV3-1/TRBV3-2	-	TRBJ2-1	-	CASSPTGPLGVEQFF	TGTGCCAGCAGCCCCACCGGGCCCCTCGGGGTTGAGCAGTTCTTC
TRBV3-1/TRBV3-2	TRBD2	TRBJ2-2	-	CASSQVAGPANTGELFF	TGTGCCAGCAGCCAAGTAGCGGGACCCGCGAACACCGGGGAGCTGTTTTTT
TRBV20-1	-	TRBJ1-2	-	CSASEGGHYGYTF	TGCAGTGCTAGTGAAGGGGGTCACTATGGCTACACCTTC
TRBV24-1	TRBD2	TRBJ2-1	-	CATSVRPGTSGSSSYNEQFF	TGTGCCACCAGCGTGAGACCCGGGACTAGCGGATCGAGCTCCTACAATGAGCAGTTCTTC
TRBV5-6	TRBD1	TRBJ2-7	few	CASSFRQGQFLYEQYF	TGTGCCAGCAGCTTCCGTCAGGGACAGTTTCTTTACGAGCAGTACTTC
TRBV7-2	-	TRBJ2-2	once	CASSLGVGPGELFF	TGTGCCAGCAGCTTAGGTGTGGGGCCCGGGGAGCTGTTTTTT
TRBV7-8	TRBD1	TRBJ1-5	few	CASSLGQGADQPQHF	TGTGCCAGCAGCTTAGGACAGGGGGCCGATCAGCCCCAGCATTTT
TRBV20-1	TRBD2	TRBJ2-5	few	CSASPTGGTSGGHQETQYF	TGCAGTGCTAGTCCTACCGGAGGGACTAGCGGGGGACACCAAGAGACCCAGTACTTC
TRBV9	TRBD2	TRBJ2-5	-	CASSARTSGGVPETQYF	TGTGCCAGCAGCGCCCGGACTAGCGGGGGGGTCCCTGAGACCCAGTACTTC
TRBV19	-	TRBJ1-5	-	CASSKGRDQPQHF	TGTGCCAGTAGTAAGGGCAGGGATCAGCCCCAGCATTTT
TRBV11-2	-	TRBJ2-1	-	CASSARNEQFF	TGTGCCAGCAGCGCCAGGAATGAGCAGTTCTTC
TRBV10-3	TRBD2	TRBJ2-5	-	CATRPRGGGAGETQYF	TGTGCCACCAGACCCCGGGGCGGGGGGGCCGGTGAGACCCAGTACTTC
TRBV5-4	-	TRBJ2-5	-	CASSLGIEETQYF	TGTGCCAGCAGCTTGGGTATCGAAGAGACCCAGTACTTC
TRBV18	TRBD1	TRBJ1-4	-	CASSGQGANEKLFF	TGTGCCAGCTCCGGACAGGGGGCGAATGAAAAACTGTTTTTT
TRBV7-2	-	TRBJ1-1	-	CASSLVAGQTEAFF	TGTGCCAGCAGCTTAGTGGCGGGGCAAACTGAAGCTTTCTTT
TRBV3-1/TRBV3-2	TRBD2	TRBJ2-5	many	CASSPRLAVKTQYF	TGTGCCAGCAGCCCAAGACTAGCGGTTAAGACCCAGTACTTC
TRBV15	-	TRBJ2-7	once	CATSRGQDDEQYF	TGTGCCACCAGCAGAGGACAGGACGACGAGCAGTACTTC
TRBV7-2	-	TRBJ1-1	-	CASSFLGGNTEAFF	TGTGCCAGCAGCTTTTTGGGAGGCAACACTGAAGCTTTCTTT
TRBV9	-	TRBJ2-5	-	CASSQGWTKETQYF	TGTGCCAGCAGCCAGGGGTGGACAAAAGAGACCCAGTACTTC
TRBV11-2	-	TRBJ2-1	-	CASSLVPRGMDNEQFF	TGTGCCAGCAGCTTAGTCCCCCGAGGGATGGACAATGAGCAGTTCTTC